The subject of this entry is one TCR beta chain. Its antigen is still unknown. Primers for the PCR totalled 60 Vbeta and 13 Jbeta. Profiling relied on immunoSEQ multiplex PCR, and the TCRdb table lists in-frame clones only, not all of them. Of about 120,000 clones listed, 75% to 80% are singletons. V was pared by 5 bases and J by 1 base, with 15 bases between. This CDR3 has 15 residues. The germline gives CDR1 SEHNR, CDR2 FQNEAQ (reference sequence). This record comes from a study of cytomegalovirus exposure and HLA in healthy donors. Study-wide points: Donors belonging to an Asian-associated ancestry cluster reportedly showed fewer N-insertions in productive TCRs than the roughly 670-donor mean, according to what a later analysis found. An analysis that came later showed most CMV-associated TCR beta chains appearing HLA-restricted.

Material for sequencing was PBMCs. V gene TRBV7-9 combines with J gene TRBJ2-7; D possibly corresponds to TRBD1 (6 bases). This sequence originates from a middle-aged woman in good health and CMV-seropositive. CDR3 amino acids: CASSHPGTLSYEQYF. The CDR3 coding sequence is TGTGCCAGCAGCCACCCCGGGACACTGTCCTACGAGCAGTACTTC.